One TCR beta chain is described in this entry. This clonotype was picked up one time. The target of this receptor is not known. No base quality values were provided; no much bigger clone lies one nucleotide off. A single read offers scant evidence. This sample was included in a study of CD8 T cells in Susac syndrome (dated by TCRdb to about 2019). Looking at the study overall: Repertoire sequencing was used to test whether CD8+ T cell activation and differentiation in Susac syndrome was antigen driven. What the work shows at the level of the full study, not this receptor alone: The number of individuals in the TCR sequencing and HLA analysis was acknowledged as relatively small.

RNA was extracted using the RNeasy kit, and about 0.45 to 1 microgram was reverse transcribed with random hexamers. The immunoSEQ multiplex PCR assay, which covers 54 Vbeta and 13 Jbeta segments, was used to amplify TCR beta CDR3 regions. To correct PCR amplification bias, a synthetic template baseline was used for both primer optimization and computational correction. For the original study's pipeline: Reads were annotated to V, D and J genes per IMGT and analyzed with immunoSEQ Analyzer, keeping only productive sequences. Clonality was calculated as one minus the Shannon entropy normalized by log2 of the number of productive unique sequences. For each patient and control, public and private clones were evaluated among the 100 most prevalent clones. Clones were defined as Susac-specific when absent from the healthy and MS cohorts, from approximately 1,100 published viral clones and from other ImmuneACCESS disease sequences. The public reads were quality trimmed at Q25 with fastp and then assembled into clones with MiXCR by TCRdb, keeping productive beta chains. Each entry merges the rows of one CDR3 protein and shows their most common DNA and genes. These V and J calls rely on TCRdb rather than the paper's analysis. Within this sample are roughly 150,000 distinct CDR3 sequences, with just under 95% of them counted one time only. Approximately 0.14% of the sample comes from the top ten.

Peripheral blood CD8+ and CD4+ T cells from healthy donors, Susac syndrome patients and multiple sclerosis patients were profiled by high-throughput TCR beta sequencing. The healthy donors served as controls matched for age and sex. Bulk CD8+ and CD4+ T cells were purified by magnetic negative isolation, while CD8+ TEMRA cells were enriched using FACS. Blood was collected in EDTA tubes and processed within 24 hours, with PBMCs isolated through density gradient centrifugation. PBMCs destined for TCR sequencing were cryopreserved in liquid nitrogen and later thawed in a 37 °C water bath. A purity of at least 90% was achieved for sorted or isolated CD4+, CD8+ and CD8+ TEMRA cells. The CDR3 covers 15 residues, taking in both the cysteine and the phenylalanine. Only CDR3 DNA remains: 45 bases, in frame from the first base. Here V drops 5 bases and J drops 1 base, and the junction holds 6 bases not matched to any gene. CDR1 and CDR2 are read off the germline V gene as KGHSH and LQKENI.

Sequences were obtained from CD4+ T cells from PBMCs. The sequence was collected from a human donor in good health. The V and J genes are TRBV18 and TRBJ1-1, with 8 bases in between that match TRBD1. The CDR3 sequence is CASSMDRAGNTEAFF. The nucleotide sequence reads as follows: TGTGCCAGCTCAATGGACAGGGCGGGGAACACTGAAGCTTTCTTT.